The rows below give T cell receptor beta chains drawn from one sample of a study of blood T cell repertoires in COVID-19. Data came from immunoSEQ multiplex PCR; TCRdb stores just in-frame clones and leaves some out. This sample has hundreds of thousands of clones, with just under 90% found just once. Sequencing was performed on peripheral blood. The receptor source for this set is a woman in her late teens or twenties with acute or convalescent COVID-19. The CDR3 runs from the conserved cysteine through the conserved F or W. Fields, in order: clone size, D gene, J gene, V gene, CDR3 DNA, CDR3 protein. The D gene is left open where the match is weak. Clone size is not always given. Where it is, it says once, few, many or a class for expanded clones.

once	-	TRBJ2-7	TRBV6-6	TGTGCCAGCAGCCCCTCCTACGGGCAGTACTTC	CASSPSYGQYF
-	-	TRBJ1-3	TRBV4-1	TGCGCCAGCAGCCCCTCACTGTTTTCTGGAAACACCATATATTTT	CASSPSLFSGNTIYF
once	-	TRBJ1-2	TRBV5-6	TGTGCCAGCAGCTTAGAAAGGGGCTATGGCTACACCTTC	CASSLERGYGYTF
-	TRBD2	TRBJ2-1	TRBV10-3	TGTGCCATCAGTCTGAGACTAGCGGACAATGAGCAGTTCTTC	CAISLRLADNEQFF
-	TRBD1	TRBJ1-1	TRBV9	TGTGCCAGCAGCGCACCCCGGGACAGGGTCTCAAGCACTGAAGCTTTCTTT	CASSAPRDRVSSTEAFF
-	TRBD1	TRBJ2-2	TRBV7-2	TGTGCCAGCAGCACCCATCAGGGGGCCGGGGCAGGCGGGGAGCTGTTTTTT	CASSTHQGAGAGGELFF
-	-	TRBJ1-6	TRBV5-4	TGTGCCAGCAGCCTAGATCTCCCGACGGAAACCTATAATTCACCCCTCCACTTT	CASSLDLPTETYNSPLHF
once	-	TRBJ2-7	TRBV28	TGTGCCAGCAGTAGCCCATCCACCTACGAGCAGTACTTC	CASSSPSTYEQYF
-	-	TRBJ2-3	TRBV6-4	TGTGCCAGCAGTGAAGATCGGGTCGGAGATACGCAGTATTTT	CASSEDRVGDTQYF
-	TRBD1	TRBJ1-1	TRBV5-1	TGCGCCAGCAGCCCCCGGACAGGGCAAGCTTTCTTT	CASSPRTGQAFF
-	-	TRBJ1-2	TRBV30	TGTGCCTGGAGGGCGGACGGGGGGCCTTATGGCTACACCTTC	CAWRADGGPYGYTF
-	-	TRBJ2-3	TRBV6-5	TGTGCCAGCAGTTACGCCGGACCCGGACAGCGAGATACGCAGTATTTT	CASSYAGPGQRDTQYF
-	-	TRBJ1-4	TRBV5-1	TGCGCCAGCAAGGGGGGGCCCTCGAACGAAAAACTGTTTTTT	CASKGGPSNEKLFF
once	-	TRBJ1-1	TRBV13	TGTGCCAGCAGCTTAGATGGGGGGACGGCTGAAGCTTTCTTT	CASSLDGGTAEAFF
-	-	TRBJ1-2	TRBV4-3	TGCGCCAGCAGCCAAGTGGGCACATATGGCTACACCTTC	CASSQVGTYGYTF
few	-	TRBJ1-3	TRBV21-1	TGTGCCAGCAGCAAAGCCCCGGGACAGGGGGGGACAAACACCATATATTTT	CASSKAPGQGGTNTIYF
few	TRBD1	TRBJ1-1	TRBV6-5	TGTGCCAGCAGTAGGGGGGGACAGGGGGTTACTGAAGCTTTCTTT	CASSRGGQGVTEAFF
few	-	TRBJ1-2	TRBV7-9	TGTGCCAGCAGTTTAGGGGCGATAAACTATGGCTACACCTTC	CASSLGAINYGYTF
-	-	TRBJ2-1	TRBV2	TGTGCCAGCAAGTCTAGGGGGAGCAATGAGCAGTTCTTC	CASKSRGSNEQFF
-	-	TRBJ1-5	TRBV18	TGTGCCAGCTCACCACCCGGCAGGGGAAGCAATCAGCCCCAGCATTTT	CASSPPGRGSNQPQHF
-	TRBD2	TRBJ2-1	TRBV9	TGTGCCAGCAGCGCTAGCGGGGGGGTAGATGAGCAGTTCTTC	CASSASGGVDEQFF
-	-	TRBJ2-5	TRBV7-2	TGTGCCAGCAGCTTAACAGGGACCCAAGAGACCCAGTACTTC	CASSLTGTQETQYF
-	-	TRBJ1-5	TRBV27	TGTGCCACACATAGTAGGACACACAAAAATCAGCCCCAGCATTTT	CATHSRTHKNQPQHF
-	-	TRBJ1-2	TRBV28	TGTGCCAGCAGTTTCTGGAGCGGAGAGGCTGGCTACACCTTC	CASSFWSGEAGYTF
-	TRBD2	TRBJ2-3	TRBV5-4	TGTGCCAGCAGCTTGGTACCCGGGGGGGCCGCAGATACGCAGTATTTT	CASSLVPGGAADTQYF
-	-	TRBJ1-2	TRBV7-3	TGTGCCAGCAGCTTAAATCGGGAATCAGGCTACACCTTC	CASSLNRESGYTF
once	TRBD1	TRBJ1-6	TRBV7-2	TGTGCCAGCAGCCCCCCAGGGGGTCGGGGCAATTCACCCCTCCACTTT	CASSPPGGRGNSPLHF
-	-	TRBJ2-3	TRBV19	TGTGCCAGTAGTACTAGGACAGGGCTTGGGGGGGGCCTGAGCACAGATACGCAGTATTTT	CASSTRTGLGGGLSTDTQYF
-	-	TRBJ1-2	TRBV7-9	TGTGCCAGCAGCCCCCAGGGTGGGATTTATGGCTACACCTTC	CASSPQGGIYGYTF
-	-	TRBJ1-2	TRBV29-1	TGCAGCGTTGCACAGGATCCTAACTATGGCTACACCTTC	CSVAQDPNYGYTF
-	TRBD1	TRBJ1-1	TRBV19	TGTGCCAGTAGCCAGGGGGCAGGTTTCGCTGAAGCTTTCTTT	CASSQGAGFAEAFF
once	TRBD1	TRBJ2-7	TRBV9	TGTGCCAGCAGCGCGGACAGGGGGATGGACGAGCAGTACTTC	CASSADRGMDEQYF
-	TRBD1	TRBJ1-1	TRBV7-7	TGTGCCAGCAAGCTCGACAGGGGAAGCACTGAAGCTTTCTTT	CASKLDRGSTEAFF
-	-	TRBJ1-1	TRBV7-3	TGTGCCAGCAGCTTTCGGAACACTGAAGCTTTCTTT	CASSFRNTEAFF
-	TRBD1	TRBJ1-1	TRBV9	TGTGCCAGCAGCCCGGGACAGGGCGTCTTACGCACTGAAGCTTTCTTT	CASSPGQGVLRTEAFF
-	-	TRBJ1-3	TRBV4-3	TGCGCCAGCAGCCAAGATTCCCCGGGGGCTGGAAACACCATATATTTT	CASSQDSPGAGNTIYF
-	TRBD2	TRBJ2-7	TRBV14	TGTGCCAGCAGCCAACGGATCCTAGCGGGGGGGCTCTACGAGCAGTACTTC	CASSQRILAGGLYEQYF
-	TRBD1	TRBJ2-2	TRBV19	TGTGCCAGTAGCTATGACAGGGGCGGAACCGGGGAGCTGTTTTTT	CASSYDRGGTGELFF
-	-	TRBJ1-3	TRBV9	TGTGCCAGCAGCGTAGTTGGCAGGGCTGGAAACACCATATATTTT	CASSVVGRAGNTIYF
-	-	TRBJ1-2	TRBV19	TGTGCCAGTAGTCCCGACGGGGACTATGGCTACACCTTC	CASSPDGDYGYTF
-	-	TRBJ1-5	TRBV24-1	TGTGCCACCAGTGATGCGACAGTGGGCAATCAGCCCCAGCATTTT	CATSDATVGNQPQHF
-	-	TRBJ1-2	TRBV11-2	TGTGCCAGCAGCTCGCCACAGGAGATCTATGGCTACACCTTC	CASSSPQEIYGYTF
-	TRBD1	TRBJ1-1	TRBV3-1/TRBV3-2	TGTGCCAGCAGCCAGTACAGGGGGGATAACACTGAAGCTTTCTTT	CASSQYRGDNTEAFF
-	-	TRBJ2-2	TRBV5-3	TGTGCCAGAACCCGGAAGACAACCACCGGGGAGCTGTTTTTT	CARTRKTTTGELFF